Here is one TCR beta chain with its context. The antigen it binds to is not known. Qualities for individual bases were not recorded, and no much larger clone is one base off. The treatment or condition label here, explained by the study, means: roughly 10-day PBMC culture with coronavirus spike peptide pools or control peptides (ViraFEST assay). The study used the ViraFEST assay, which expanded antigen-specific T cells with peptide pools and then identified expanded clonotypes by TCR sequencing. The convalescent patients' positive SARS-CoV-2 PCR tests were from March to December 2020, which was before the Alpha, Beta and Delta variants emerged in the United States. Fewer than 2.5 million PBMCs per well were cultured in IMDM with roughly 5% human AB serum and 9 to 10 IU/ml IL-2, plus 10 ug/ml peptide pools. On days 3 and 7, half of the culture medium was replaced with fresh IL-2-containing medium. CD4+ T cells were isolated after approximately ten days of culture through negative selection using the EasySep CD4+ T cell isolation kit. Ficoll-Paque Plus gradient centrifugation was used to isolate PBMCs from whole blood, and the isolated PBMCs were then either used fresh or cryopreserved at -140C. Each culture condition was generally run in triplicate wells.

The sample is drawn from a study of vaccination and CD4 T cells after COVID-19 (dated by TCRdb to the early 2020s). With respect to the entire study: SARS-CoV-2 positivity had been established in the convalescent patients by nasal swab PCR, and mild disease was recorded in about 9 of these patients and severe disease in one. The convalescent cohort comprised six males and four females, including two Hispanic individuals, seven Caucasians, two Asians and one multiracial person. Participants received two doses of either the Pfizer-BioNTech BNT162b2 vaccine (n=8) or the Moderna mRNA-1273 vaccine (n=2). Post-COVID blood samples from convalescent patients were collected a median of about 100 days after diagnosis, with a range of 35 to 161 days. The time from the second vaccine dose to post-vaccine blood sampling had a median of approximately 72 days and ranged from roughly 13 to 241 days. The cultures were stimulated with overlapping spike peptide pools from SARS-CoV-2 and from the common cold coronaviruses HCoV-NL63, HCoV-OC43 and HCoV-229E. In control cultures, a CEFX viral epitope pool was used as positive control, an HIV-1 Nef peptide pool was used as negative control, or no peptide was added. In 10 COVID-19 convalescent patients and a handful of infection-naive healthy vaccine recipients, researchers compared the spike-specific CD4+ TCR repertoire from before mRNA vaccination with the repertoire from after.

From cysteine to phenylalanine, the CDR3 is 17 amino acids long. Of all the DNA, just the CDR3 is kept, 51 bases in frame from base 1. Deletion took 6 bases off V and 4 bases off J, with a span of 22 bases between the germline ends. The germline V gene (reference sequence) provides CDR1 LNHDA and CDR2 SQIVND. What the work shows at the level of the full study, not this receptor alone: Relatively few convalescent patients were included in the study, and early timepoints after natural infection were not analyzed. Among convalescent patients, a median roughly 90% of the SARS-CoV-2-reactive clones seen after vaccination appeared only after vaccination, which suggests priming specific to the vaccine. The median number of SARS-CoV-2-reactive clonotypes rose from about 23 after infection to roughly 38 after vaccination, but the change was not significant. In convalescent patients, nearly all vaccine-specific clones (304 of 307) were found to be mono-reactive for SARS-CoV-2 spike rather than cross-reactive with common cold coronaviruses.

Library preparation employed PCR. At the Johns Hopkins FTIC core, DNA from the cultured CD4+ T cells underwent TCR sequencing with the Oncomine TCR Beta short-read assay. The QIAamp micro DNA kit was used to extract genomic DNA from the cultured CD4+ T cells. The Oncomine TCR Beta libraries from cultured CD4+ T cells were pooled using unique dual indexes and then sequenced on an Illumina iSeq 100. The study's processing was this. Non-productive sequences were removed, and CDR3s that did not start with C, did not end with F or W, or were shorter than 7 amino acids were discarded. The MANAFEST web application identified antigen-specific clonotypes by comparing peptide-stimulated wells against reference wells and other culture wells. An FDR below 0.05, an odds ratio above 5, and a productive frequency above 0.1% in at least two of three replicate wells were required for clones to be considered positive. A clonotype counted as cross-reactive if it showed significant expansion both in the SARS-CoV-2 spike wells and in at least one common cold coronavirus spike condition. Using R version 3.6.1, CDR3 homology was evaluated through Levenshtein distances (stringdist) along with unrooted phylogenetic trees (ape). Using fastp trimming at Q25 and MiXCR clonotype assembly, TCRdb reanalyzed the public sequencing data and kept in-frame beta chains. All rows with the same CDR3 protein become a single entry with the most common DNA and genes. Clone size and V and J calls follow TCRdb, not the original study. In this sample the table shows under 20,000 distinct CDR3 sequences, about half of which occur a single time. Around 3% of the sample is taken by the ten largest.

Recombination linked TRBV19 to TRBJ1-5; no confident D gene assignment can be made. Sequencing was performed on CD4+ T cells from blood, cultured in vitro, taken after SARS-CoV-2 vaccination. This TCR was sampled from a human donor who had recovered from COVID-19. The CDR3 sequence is CASRPQWTDDPNQPQHF. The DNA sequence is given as TGTGCCAGTAGACCCCAATGGACGGACGATCCTAATCAGCCCCAGCATTTT.